Each of the 5 T cell receptor beta chains below was sequenced from the same sample in a study of neoadjuvant anti-PD-1 for oral cavity cancer. Clones were sequenced by immunoSEQ multiplex PCR, and TCRdb holds only the in-frame ones, with some missing. This table holds thousands of clones, more than 70% found once. Time point described: after neoadjuvant nivolumab, at surgical resection. Source: PBMCs, taken after nivolumab (anti-PD-1) treatment. The receptors were sampled from a person aged 40 to 85 with oral cavity squamous cell carcinoma.

This clone appeared a few times. The V call is TRBV2, the J call TRBJ1-5; D call uncertain. Germline CDR1 SNHLY, CDR2 FYNNEI. CDR3 length: 16 residues. The V end was cut by 3 bases, the J end by 4 bases, with 16 bases between. The CDR3 DNA sequence: TGTGCCAGCAGTGACTCGGGCAGTATCTTTAATCAGCCCCAGCATTTT. Translation gives CASSDSGSIFNQPQHF.

The chain couples TRBV10-3 to TRBJ2-3; 12 bases fit TRBD1. Germline-derived CDR1 and CDR2 are ENHRY and SYGVKD. This CDR3 region has 18 residues. Trimming removed 1 base from V and 3 bases from J; junction bases left unmatched: 8. The CDR3 DNA follows: TGTGCCATCAGTGAGTGGTCCGGGACAGGGGGCGCGACAGATACGCAGTATTTT. Its protein is CAISEWSGTGGATDTQYF.

V gene TRBV10-3 combines with J gene TRBJ2-4, with a tentative D call TRBD1 (5 bases). V was trimmed by 0 bases and J by 2 bases, leaving 8 bases between them. The CDR3 totals 15 residues. Germline V lookup: CDR1 ENHRY, CDR2 SYGVKD. The CDR3: CAISESAGTKNIQYF. CDR3 DNA sequence: TGTGCCATCAGTGAGTCGGCAGGGACCAAAAACATTCAGTACTTC.

The sample holds a few counts of this clone. In DNA form, the CDR3 reads TGTGCCTGGGACGACGGACTCTCTGGAAACACCATATATTTT. This translates into CAWDDGLSGNTIYF. The chain uses TRBV30 and TRBJ1-3; D gene uncertain. There are 14 residues in the CDR3. From germline, CDR1 is GTSNPN and CDR2 SVGIG (reference sequence). Trimming took 5 bases from V and 0 from J, leaving 11 bases between them.

J is TRBJ2-7 and V is TRBV5-4, with 8 bases aligning to TRBD1. The length of the CDR3 is 15 residues. The J segment lost 3 bases and the V segment lost 5 bases, leaving 10 bases of the junction unmatched. Germline CDR1 is SGHNT and CDR2 is YYREEE (reference sequence). This chain's CDR3 is CASRSTGGRGYEQYF. The CDR3, as DNA: TGTGCCAGCAGGTCAACAGGGGGACGGGGCTACGAGCAGTACTTC. The full variable domain, rest sourced from reference TRBV5-4 and TRBJ2-7, is ETGVTQSPTHLIKTRGQQVTLRCSSQSGHNTVSWYQQALGQGPQFIFQYYREEENGRGNFPPRFSGLQFPNYSSELNVNALELDDSALYLCASRSTGGRGYEQYFGPGTRLTVT.